A single T cell receptor beta chain is shown here with its context. V lost 5 bases to trimming and J lost 3 bases, with 17 bases between them. The CDR3 spans 16 residues. In germline, CDR1 is MDHEN, CDR2 SYDVKM. Grouping used clinical history reported by participants in a survey and questionnaire. The record originates from a study of blood T cell repertoires in COVID-19. Overall study: The United States, Italy and Spain were the sources of the acute and convalescent COVID-19 samples.

Authors' data handling: Amplifying reference gene primers gave estimates of nucleated cell counts. The method was immunoSEQ multiplex PCR; TCRdb's version includes in-frame clones alone and lacks a portion of them. That table gives V, J and clone size, and the DNA gave D and trimming. Here the sample spans some 270,000 clones, under 90% being singletons. Specimen: PBMCs or T cells enriched from blood (not recorded which). This clonotype was sampled from a woman aged 60-70 years who had recovered from COVID-19. V and J are TRBV28 and TRBJ1-5, with D unresolved. Written as DNA, the CDR3 is TGTGCCAGCAGTCCCTTCTGGGGAGCCAACAATCAGCCCCAGCATTTT. It specifies CASSPFWGANNQPQHF.